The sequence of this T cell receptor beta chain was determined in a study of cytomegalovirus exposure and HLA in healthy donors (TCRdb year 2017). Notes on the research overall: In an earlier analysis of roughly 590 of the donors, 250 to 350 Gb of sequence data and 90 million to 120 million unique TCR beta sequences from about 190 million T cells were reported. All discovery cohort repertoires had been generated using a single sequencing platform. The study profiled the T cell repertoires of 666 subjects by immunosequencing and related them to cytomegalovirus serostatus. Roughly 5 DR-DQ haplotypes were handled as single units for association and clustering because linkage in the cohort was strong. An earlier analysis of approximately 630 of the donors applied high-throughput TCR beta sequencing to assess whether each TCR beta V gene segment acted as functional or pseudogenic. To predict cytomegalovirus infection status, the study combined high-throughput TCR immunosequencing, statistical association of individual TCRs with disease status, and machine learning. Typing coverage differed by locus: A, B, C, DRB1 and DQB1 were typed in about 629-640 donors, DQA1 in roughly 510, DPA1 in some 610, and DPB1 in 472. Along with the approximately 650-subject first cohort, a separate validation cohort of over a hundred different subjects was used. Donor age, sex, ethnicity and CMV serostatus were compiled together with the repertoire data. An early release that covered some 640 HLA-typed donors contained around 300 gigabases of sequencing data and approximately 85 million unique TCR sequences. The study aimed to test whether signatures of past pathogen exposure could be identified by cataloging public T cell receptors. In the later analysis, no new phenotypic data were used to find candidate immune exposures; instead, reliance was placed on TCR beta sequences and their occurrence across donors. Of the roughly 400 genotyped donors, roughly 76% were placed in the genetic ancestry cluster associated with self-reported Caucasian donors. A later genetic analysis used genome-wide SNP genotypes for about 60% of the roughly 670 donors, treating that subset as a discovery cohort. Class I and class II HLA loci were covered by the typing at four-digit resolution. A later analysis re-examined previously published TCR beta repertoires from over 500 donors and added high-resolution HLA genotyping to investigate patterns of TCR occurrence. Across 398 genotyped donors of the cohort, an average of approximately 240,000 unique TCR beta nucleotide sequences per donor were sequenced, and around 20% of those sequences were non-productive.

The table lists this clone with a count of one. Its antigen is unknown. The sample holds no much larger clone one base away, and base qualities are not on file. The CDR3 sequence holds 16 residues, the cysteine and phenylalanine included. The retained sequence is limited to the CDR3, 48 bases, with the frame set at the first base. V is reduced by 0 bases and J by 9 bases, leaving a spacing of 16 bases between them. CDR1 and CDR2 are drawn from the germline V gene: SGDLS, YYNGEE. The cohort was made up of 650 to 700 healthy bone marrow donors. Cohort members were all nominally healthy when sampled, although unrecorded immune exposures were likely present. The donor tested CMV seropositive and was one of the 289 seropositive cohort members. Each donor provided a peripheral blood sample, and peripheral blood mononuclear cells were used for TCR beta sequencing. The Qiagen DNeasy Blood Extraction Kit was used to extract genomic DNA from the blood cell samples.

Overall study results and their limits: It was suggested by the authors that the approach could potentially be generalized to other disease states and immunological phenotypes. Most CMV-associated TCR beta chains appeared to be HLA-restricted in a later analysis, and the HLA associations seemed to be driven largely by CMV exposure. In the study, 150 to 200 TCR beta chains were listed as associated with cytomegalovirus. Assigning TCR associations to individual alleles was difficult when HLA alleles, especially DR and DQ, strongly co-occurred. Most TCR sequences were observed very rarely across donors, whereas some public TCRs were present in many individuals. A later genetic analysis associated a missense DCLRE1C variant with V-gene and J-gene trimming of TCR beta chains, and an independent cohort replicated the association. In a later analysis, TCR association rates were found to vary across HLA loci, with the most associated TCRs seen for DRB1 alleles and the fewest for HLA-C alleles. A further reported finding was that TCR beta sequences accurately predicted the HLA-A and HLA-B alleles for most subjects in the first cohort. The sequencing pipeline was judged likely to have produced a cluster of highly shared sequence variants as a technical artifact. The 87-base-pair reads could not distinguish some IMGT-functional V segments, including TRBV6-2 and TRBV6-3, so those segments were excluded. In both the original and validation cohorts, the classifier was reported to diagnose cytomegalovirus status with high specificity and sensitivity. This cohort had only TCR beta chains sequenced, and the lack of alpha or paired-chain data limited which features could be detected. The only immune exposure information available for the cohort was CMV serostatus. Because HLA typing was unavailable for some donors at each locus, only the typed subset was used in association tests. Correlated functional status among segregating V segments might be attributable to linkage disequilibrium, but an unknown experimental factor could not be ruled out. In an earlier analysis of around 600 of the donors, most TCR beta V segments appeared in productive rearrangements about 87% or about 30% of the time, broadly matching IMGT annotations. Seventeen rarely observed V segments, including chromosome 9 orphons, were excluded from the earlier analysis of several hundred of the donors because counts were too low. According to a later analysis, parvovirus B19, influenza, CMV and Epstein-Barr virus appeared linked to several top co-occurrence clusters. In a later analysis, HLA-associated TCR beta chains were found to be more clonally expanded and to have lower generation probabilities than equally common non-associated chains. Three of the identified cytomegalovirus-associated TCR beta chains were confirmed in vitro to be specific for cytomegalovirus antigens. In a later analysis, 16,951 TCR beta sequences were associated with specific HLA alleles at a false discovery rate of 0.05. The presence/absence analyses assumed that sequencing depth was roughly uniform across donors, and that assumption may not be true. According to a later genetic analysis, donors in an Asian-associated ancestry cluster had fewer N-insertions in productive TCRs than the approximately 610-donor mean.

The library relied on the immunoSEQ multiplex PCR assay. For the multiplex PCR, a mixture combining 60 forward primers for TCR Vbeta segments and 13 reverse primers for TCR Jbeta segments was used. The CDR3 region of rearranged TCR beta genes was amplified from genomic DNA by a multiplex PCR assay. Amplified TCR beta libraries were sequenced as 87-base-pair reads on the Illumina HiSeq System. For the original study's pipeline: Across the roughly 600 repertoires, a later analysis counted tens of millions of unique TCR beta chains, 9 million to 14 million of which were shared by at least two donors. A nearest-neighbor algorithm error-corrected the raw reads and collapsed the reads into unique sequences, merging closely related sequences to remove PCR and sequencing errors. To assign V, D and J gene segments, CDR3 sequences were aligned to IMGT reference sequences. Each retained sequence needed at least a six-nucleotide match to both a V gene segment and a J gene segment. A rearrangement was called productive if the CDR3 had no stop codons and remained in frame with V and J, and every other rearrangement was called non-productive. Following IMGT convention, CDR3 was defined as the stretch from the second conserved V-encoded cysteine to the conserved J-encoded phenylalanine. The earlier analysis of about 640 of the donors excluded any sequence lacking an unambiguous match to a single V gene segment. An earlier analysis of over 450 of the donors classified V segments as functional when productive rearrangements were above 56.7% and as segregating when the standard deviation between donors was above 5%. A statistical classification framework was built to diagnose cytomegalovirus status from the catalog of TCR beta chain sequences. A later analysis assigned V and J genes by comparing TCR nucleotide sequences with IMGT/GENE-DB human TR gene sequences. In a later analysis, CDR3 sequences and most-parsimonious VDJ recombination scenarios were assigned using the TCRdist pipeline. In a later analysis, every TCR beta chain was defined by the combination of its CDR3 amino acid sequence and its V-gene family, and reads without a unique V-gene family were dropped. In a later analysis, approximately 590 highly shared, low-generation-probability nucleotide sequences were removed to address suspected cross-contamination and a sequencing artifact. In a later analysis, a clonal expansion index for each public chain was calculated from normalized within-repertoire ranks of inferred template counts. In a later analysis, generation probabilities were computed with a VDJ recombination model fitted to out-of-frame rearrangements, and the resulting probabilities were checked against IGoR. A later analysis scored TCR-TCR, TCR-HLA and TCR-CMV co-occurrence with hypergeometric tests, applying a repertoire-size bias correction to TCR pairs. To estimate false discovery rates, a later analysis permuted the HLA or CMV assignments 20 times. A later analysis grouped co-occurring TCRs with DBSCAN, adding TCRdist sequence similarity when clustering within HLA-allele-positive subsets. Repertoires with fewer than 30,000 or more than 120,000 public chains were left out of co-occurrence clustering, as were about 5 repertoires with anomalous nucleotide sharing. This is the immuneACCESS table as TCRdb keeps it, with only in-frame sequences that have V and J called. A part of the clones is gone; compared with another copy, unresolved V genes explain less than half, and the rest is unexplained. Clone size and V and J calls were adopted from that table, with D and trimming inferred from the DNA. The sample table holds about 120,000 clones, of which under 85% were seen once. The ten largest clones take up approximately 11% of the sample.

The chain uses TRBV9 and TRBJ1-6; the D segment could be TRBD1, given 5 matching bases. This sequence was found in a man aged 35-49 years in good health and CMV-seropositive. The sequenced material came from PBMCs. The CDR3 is CASSVAPGAVGSPLHF. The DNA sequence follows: TGTGCCAGCAGCGTAGCCCCTGGGGCAGTCGGTTCACCCCTCCACTTT.